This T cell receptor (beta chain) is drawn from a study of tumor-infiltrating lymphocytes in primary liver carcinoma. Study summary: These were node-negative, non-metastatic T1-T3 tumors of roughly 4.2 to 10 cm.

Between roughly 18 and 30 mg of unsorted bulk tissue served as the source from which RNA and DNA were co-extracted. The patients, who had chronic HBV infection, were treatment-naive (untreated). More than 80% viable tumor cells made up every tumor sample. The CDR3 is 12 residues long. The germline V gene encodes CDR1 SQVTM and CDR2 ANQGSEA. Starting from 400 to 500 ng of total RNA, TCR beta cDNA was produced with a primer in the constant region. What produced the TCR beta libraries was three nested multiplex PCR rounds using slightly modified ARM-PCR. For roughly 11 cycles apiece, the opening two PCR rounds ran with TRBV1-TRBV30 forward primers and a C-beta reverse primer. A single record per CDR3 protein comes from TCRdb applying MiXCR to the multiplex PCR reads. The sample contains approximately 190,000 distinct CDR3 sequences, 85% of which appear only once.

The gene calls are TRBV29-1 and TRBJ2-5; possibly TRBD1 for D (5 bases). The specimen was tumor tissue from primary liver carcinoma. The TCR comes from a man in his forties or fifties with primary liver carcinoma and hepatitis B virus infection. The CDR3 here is CSGMDNGETQYF. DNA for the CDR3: TGCAGTGGTATGGACAATGGCGAGACCCAGTACTTC.